Listed below are T cell receptor beta chains from one sample, sequenced in a study of T-cell reconstitution after alpha-beta-depleted transplantation in children. TCRdb fed the PCR reads into MiXCR, producing one record per CDR3 protein. This sample has more than 550,000 distinct CDR3 sequences, with roughly 10% found just once. The sample consisted of PBMCs from the stem cell graft donor, taken from the stem cell graft. The receptors here all came from a human donor who donated a stem cell graft to a child with acute myeloid leukemia. Each CDR3 is given with its conserved first and last residue. The order of the fields is CDR3 length, J gene, clone size, V gene, D gene, CDR3 DNA, CDR3 protein. D genes are given only for firm matches. A row's size may be missing; if present it is once, few, many or a size class.

13 | TRBJ2-1 | few | TRBV2 | . | TGTGCCAGGGGGGCAGGAACCGGCAATGAGCAGTTCTTC | CARGAGTGNEQFF
16 | TRBJ2-7 | many | TRBV7-2 | TRBD2 | TGTGCCAGCAGCCTTGAGAGTGGGACTAGGTCGGTATGGCAGTACTTC | CASSLESGTRSVWQYF
15 | TRBJ1-5 | few | TRBV20-1 | TRBD1 | TGCAGTGCTAGAGAGGGCAGGGGGCTCAATCAGCCCCAGCATTTT | CSAREGRGLNQPQHF
16 | TRBJ2-7 | many | TRBV21-1 | . | TGTGCCAGCAGCGCCATAATAGCGGGAGGGTCCTACGAGCAGTACTTC | CASSAIIAGGSYEQYF
15 | TRBJ1-2 | many | TRBV4-2 | . | TGTGCCAGCAGCCAAGATTTAGCAGATAACTATGGCTACACCTTC | CASSQDLADNYGYTF
14 | TRBJ2-5 | many | TRBV5-1 | . | TGCGCCAGCAGCTTCTCCGGGATACTCGAGACCCAGTACTTC | CASSFSGILETQYF
14 | TRBJ2-5 | many | TRBV5-1 | . | TGCGCCAGCACCCGAAGGACAGTCCAAGAGACCCAGTACTTC | CASTRRTVQETQYF
16 | TRBJ2-3 | few | TRBV7-9 | TRBD1 | TGTGCCAGCAGTTATACCCGGACAGGCGTCACAGATACGCAGTATTTT | CASSYTRTGVTDTQYF
12 | TRBJ2-7 | many | TRBV7-2 | . | TGTGCCAGCAGCTTAGTTAACTACGAGCAGTACTTC | CASSLVNYEQYF
17 | TRBJ2-1 | many | TRBV4-2 | TRBD2 | TGTGCCAGTAACGGGAAGCGGGAGAGAGGGACCTACAATGAGCAGTTCTTC | CASNGKRERGTYNEQFF
15 | TRBJ2-5 | many | TRBV19 | . | TGTGCCAGTAGTATTTGGGGCCAGCCCCAAGAGACCCAGTACTTC | CASSIWGQPQETQYF
13 | TRBJ2-5 | many | TRBV29-1 | . | TGCAGCGTTGGGGGAGCCAGGGTGGAGACCCAGTACTTC | CSVGGARVETQYF
19 | TRBJ2-7 | many | TRBV11-2 | TRBD2 | TGTGCCAGCAACCCCGGGACACCTTGGACTAGCGGGCCCTCCTACGAGCAGTACTTC | CASNPGTPWTSGPSYEQYF
15 | TRBJ2-5 | . | TRBV10-3 | TRBD1 | TGTGCCATCAGTTTACACAGGGGCGCAGGAGAGACCCAGTACTTC | CAISLHRGAGETQYF
16 | TRBJ2-7 | . | TRBV7-2 | TRBD2 | TGTGCCAGCAGCCAAGGTTCTAGCGGGAGTTCCTACGAGCAGTACTTC | CASSQGSSGSSYEQYF
16 | TRBJ2-1 | few | TRBV4-2 | . | TGTGCCAGCAGCCAAGAAGGTCGGAGCAGGTACAATGAGCAGTTCTTC | CASSQEGRSRYNEQFF
12 | TRBJ2-3 | many | TRBV6-1 | . | TGTGCCAGCAGGGACTCTACCATTACGCAGTATTTT | CASRDSTITQYF
14 | TRBJ2-5 | . | TRBV6-5 | TRBD2 | TGTGCCAGCAGTTATCCGGGGGGACAAGAGACCCAGTACTTC | CASSYPGGQETQYF
15 | TRBJ1-5 | . | TRBV20-1 | TRBD1 | TGCAGTGCATCCGAGGGACAGACGTTCGGGCAGCCCCAGCATTTT | CSASEGQTFGQPQHF
15 | TRBJ2-5 | . | TRBV9 | . | TGTGCCAGCAGCGTAGGAGAGGGCCAGAGCAGTACCCAGTACTTC | CASSVGEGQSSTQYF
15 | TRBJ2-1 | once | TRBV7-9 | TRBD2 | TGTGCCAGCACCCTTGGACTAGCGGCTTTCAATGAGCAGTTCTTC | CASTLGLAAFNEQFF
14 | TRBJ2-5 | many | TRBV15 | . | TGTGCCACCAGCAGAGATCCGCTAGCGGAGACCCAGTACTTC | CATSRDPLAETQYF
15 | TRBJ2-5 | . | TRBV7-2 | TRBD1 | TGTGCCAGCAGCCCGCCCCGGACAGGCCGAGAGACCCAGTACTTC | CASSPPRTGRETQYF
13 | TRBJ2-7 | . | TRBV29-1 | TRBD2 | TGCAGCGTTGCCGGGACTAGACCCTACGAGCAGTACTTC | CSVAGTRPYEQYF
13 | TRBJ2-5 | . | TRBV12-3/TRBV12-4 | . | TGTGCCAGCAGTTTATCGGTCCAAGAGACCCAGTACTTC | CASSLSVQETQYF
17 | TRBJ2-5 | few | TRBV20-1 | TRBD2 | TGCAGTGCTAGAGATGGTTTCCTAGCGGGGGAACAAGAGACCCAGTACTTC | CSARDGFLAGEQETQYF
14 | TRBJ2-2 | many | TRBV7-6 | . | TGTGCCAGCAGCAACTACAGGAACACCGGGGAGCTGTTTTTT | CASSNYRNTGELFF
14 | TRBJ2-5 | . | TRBV5-1 | . | TGCGCCAGCAGCTCCTCAGCAGGCCCAGAGACCCAGTACTTC | CASSSSAGPETQYF
15 | TRBJ2-3 | . | TRBV28 | TRBD2 | TGTGCCAGCCGAAAACTAGCGGGAGTCACAGATACGCAGTATTTT | CASRKLAGVTDTQYF
13 | TRBJ1-1 | many | TRBV29-1 | . | TGCAGCGTTGGATCGGGGCGGATAACTGAAGCTTTCTTT | CSVGSGRITEAFF
14 | TRBJ2-7 | few | TRBV7-9 | . | TGTGCCAGCAGCCCCGTAGCGAAGCTTTACGAGCAGTACTTC | CASSPVAKLYEQYF
17 | TRBJ2-2 | . | TRBV15 | TRBD2 | TGTGCCACCAGGGGGGCAGCCCTCGGGGGGGGCGCCGGGGAGCTGTTTTTT | CATRGAALGGGAGELFF
16 | TRBJ2-1 | . | TRBV4-3 | TRBD2 | TGCGCCAGCAGCCAAGTTCTAGCGGCCTCATACAATGAGCAGTTCTTC | CASSQVLAASYNEQFF
14 | TRBJ1-1 | . | TRBV15 | . | TGTGCCACCAGCAGGGGCTTACTTAACACTGAAGCTTTCTTT | CATSRGLLNTEAFF
16 | TRBJ2-1 | . | TRBV10-3 | TRBD2 | TGTGCCATCAAAGAGGGATTAGCGGGAGGGTCAAATGAGCAGTTCTTC | CAIKEGLAGGSNEQFF
17 | TRBJ2-7 | . | TRBV7-9 | TRBD1 | TGTGCCAGCAGCTTACGATCCGGGACAGGGGTATCCTACGAGCAGTACTTC | CASSLRSGTGVSYEQYF
10 | TRBJ2-1 | many | TRBV25-1 | . | TGTGCCAGCAGGGGCCATGAGCAGTTCTTC | CASRGHEQFF
17 | TRBJ2-1 | . | TRBV28 | TRBD1 | TGTGCCAGCAGTTACGCGGACAGGGGGGGTTTTAACAATGAGCAGTTCTTC | CASSYADRGGFNNEQFF
12 | TRBJ1-2 | . | TRBV6-5 | . | TGTGCCAGCAGGAGACAGGACTATGGCTACACCTTC | CASRRQDYGYTF
15 | TRBJ1-2 | few | TRBV12-3/TRBV12-4 | . | TGTGCCAGCACCGTAGGGGGGGCAATGGGCTATGGCTACACCTTC | CASTVGGAMGYGYTF
14 | TRBJ2-3 | few | TRBV5-1 | . | TGCGCCAGCAGCTTGAATCTAGACCTAGATACGCAGTATTTT | CASSLNLDLDTQYF
16 | TRBJ2-7 | . | TRBV20-1 | TRBD2 | TGCAGTGCCCCTAGTCTGTCCGGGACTATCTCATACGAGCAGTACTTC | CSAPSLSGTISYEQYF
14 | TRBJ2-5 | . | TRBV6-5 | . | TGTGCCAGCAGTTACGAATGGGGAGAAGAGACCCAGTACTTC | CASSYEWGEETQYF
18 | TRBJ2-2 | . | TRBV24-1 | TRBD2 | TGTGCCACCAGTGACGCTAGCGGGAGGGTCGTTAGCACCGGGGAGCTGTTTTTT | CATSDASGRVVSTGELFF
16 | TRBJ2-5 | many | TRBV5-1 | . | TGCGCCAGCAGCGCGGGCCTCCGAGTTCTCCAAGAGACCCAGTACTTC | CASSAGLRVLQETQYF
16 | TRBJ2-7 | . | TRBV3-1 | TRBD2 | TGTGCCAGCAGCCAATTGGCGGGAGGTGGATCCTACGAGCAGTACTTC | CASSQLAGGGSYEQYF
13 | TRBJ2-3 | few | TRBV5-6 | TRBD1 | TGTGCCAGCAGCCAGTCGTCCGGGACAGATGCGTATTTT | CASSQSSGTDAYF
13 | TRBJ2-2 | many | TRBV29-1 | . | TGCAGCGTTGTCGGCGGGAACACCGGGGAGCTGTTTTTT | CSVVGGNTGELFF
17 | TRBJ2-3 | many | TRBV3-1 | . | TGTGCCAGCAGCCAAGATTGGCCAGGCGAAAGGGGAAGTACGCAGTATTTT | CASSQDWPGERGSTQYF
15 | TRBJ2-7 | . | TRBV7-2 | TRBD2 | TGTGCCAGCAGAACCGGACTAGCGGGCCCCTACGAGCAGTACTTC | CASRTGLAGPYEQYF
16 | TRBJ2-2 | . | TRBV9 | . | TGTGCCAGCAGCGTAGCGGGAGTTAGCAACACCGGGGAGCTGTTTTTT | CASSVAGVSNTGELFF
13 | TRBJ1-1 | . | TRBV30 | TRBD1 | TGTGCCTGGAGGGACAGGGTCCCCCCTGAAGCTTTCTTT | CAWRDRVPPEAFF
14 | TRBJ2-5 | many | TRBV6-2/TRBV6-3 | . | TGTGCCAGCAGCCGTTACTCCGGGGGAGAGACCCATTACTTC | CASSRYSGGETHYF
13 | TRBJ2-2 | . | TRBV19 | TRBD1 | TGTGCCATCGGACAGGGGATCACCGGGGAGCTGTTTTTT | CAIGQGITGELFF
14 | TRBJ1-2 | few | TRBV7-9 | . | TGTGCCAGCAGCTTATCGGAGGGAACCGATGGCTACACCTTC | CASSLSEGTDGYTF
15 | TRBJ1-6 | . | TRBV12-3/TRBV12-4 | . | TGTGCCAGCAGCCCACAGGGTAATACGGGATCACCCCTCCACTTT | CASSPQGNTGSPLHF
14 | TRBJ2-5 | . | TRBV20-1 | . | TGCAGTGCTAGTCCCGGGCTGAACCAAGAGACCCAGTACTTC | CSASPGLNQETQYF